One sample yielded the 4 T cell receptor beta chains listed below, sequenced in a study of cytomegalovirus exposure and HLA in healthy donors. Profiled with immunoSEQ multiplex PCR; TCRdb holds only in-frame clones, not every one. The sample holds about 140,000 clones, almost 90% seen once. The sample comprised PBMCs. The source is a woman under 30 in good health and CMV-seropositive.

The chain uses TRBV5-1 and TRBJ2-3; 9 bases agree with TRBD2. This CDR3 spans 17 amino acids. Germline V gives CDR1 SGHRS, CDR2 YFSETQ. The J segment lost 6 bases and the V segment lost 3 bases, leaving 14 bases of the junction unmatched. The CDR3 region is CASSSEGSSGDQDTQYF. The CDR3 DNA is TGCGCCAGCAGCTCCGAGGGGTCTAGCGGGGATCAGGATACGCAGTATTTT.

The chain is built from TRBV18 and TRBJ1-6, with TRBD1 identical over 9 bases. V lost 3 bases, J lost 7 bases, and 10 bases stayed unmatched. The CDR3 is made up of 17 amino acids. Germline CDR1 and CDR2: KGHSH and LQKENI. The CDR3: CASSPLQTGGRNSPLHF. The DNA of the CDR3 is TGTGCCAGCTCACCCTTACAGACAGGGGGTCGCAATTCACCCCTCCACTTT.

The chain has TRBV19 and TRBJ1-1; 10 bases align to TRBD1. The CDR3 length is 12 residues. V gave up 10 bases and J gave up 4 bases; unmatched junction bases: 3. CDR1 LNHDA and CDR2 SQIVND come from the germline V gene (reference sequence). For the CDR3, the DNA is TGTGCCACAAGGACAGGGGGCACTGAAGCTTTCTTT. Translated, it gives CATRTGGTEAFF.

This clone was picked up a small number of times. Written as DNA, the CDR3 is TGTGCCAGTAGTATTCTCTCGGGCACAGATACGCAGTATTTT. Protein: CASSILSGTDTQYF. This sequence joins TRBV19 and TRBJ2-3; D is unclear. There are 14 residues in the CDR3. Germline-derived CDR1 and CDR2 are LNHDA and SQIVND (reference sequence). The V end lost 3 bases, the J end lost 1 base, and 8 bases lay between the germline ends.